There are a few counts of the clone carrying this TCR beta chain. The data were obtained in a study of PD-L1 blockade in urothelial cancer. Study in general: When blood samples were assessed, the median T cell count was some 150,000.

The repertoire was sequenced with immunoSEQ multiplex PCR; TCRdb's copy has only in-frame clones and lacks some. The sample lists tens of thousands of clones; roughly 87% were seen once. V was shortened by 1 base and J by 4 bases, with 4 bases between the two germline ends. Germline-derived CDR1 and CDR2 are SEHNR and FQNEAQ (reference sequence). The CDR3 loop spans 12 amino acids. The sequence was collected from a woman in her seventies with urothelial cancer. The material sequenced was PBMCs, taken around atezolizumab (anti-PD-L1) treatment. The chain employs TRBV7-9 and TRBJ1-1, with D unclear. The CDR3 is CASSLGATEAFF. The DNA of the CDR3 is TGTGCCAGCAGCTTAGGGGCCACTGAAGCTTTCTTT.